The sequence of this T cell receptor (beta chain) was determined in a study of T-cell reconstitution after alpha-beta-depleted transplantation in children. Study-wide points: Surviving recipient cells, namely T cells and thymic progenitors, were the source of high day-60 TCRbeta diversity in some patients. T cells produced anew were the main source of T-cell counts and diversity one year after transplant. About two months after transplant, alpha-beta T cells reportedly came from several hundred expanded graft clones.

Remarks on this clonotype: Its antigen is still unknown.

The germline V gene has CDR1 DFQATT and CDR2 SNEGSKA (reference sequence). The CDR3 is 16 amino acids. Trimming removed 2 bases from V and 4 bases from J, with 18 bases in between. Researchers prepared the TCRbeta library using unique molecular identifiers, the study reports. One entry per CDR3 protein, called by TCRdb with MiXCR from the PCR reads. The sample shows 250,000 to 400,000 distinct CDR3 sequences, 23% of them seen only once. The TCR originated in a male patient under 18 who had a stem cell transplant for acute lymphoblastic leukemia, so the T cells may come from the graft donor. The V and J genes are TRBV20-1 and TRBJ1-5; a possible D gene is TRBD1 (5 bases). Source: PBMCs, mostly from graft donor cells, taken 180 days after TCRalphabeta/CD19-depleted stem cell transplant. CDR3 sequence reads: CSARLYRDELNQPQHF. The CDR3 DNA reads as TGCAGTGCTAGACTATACCGGGACGAACTGAATCAGCCCCAGCATTTT.